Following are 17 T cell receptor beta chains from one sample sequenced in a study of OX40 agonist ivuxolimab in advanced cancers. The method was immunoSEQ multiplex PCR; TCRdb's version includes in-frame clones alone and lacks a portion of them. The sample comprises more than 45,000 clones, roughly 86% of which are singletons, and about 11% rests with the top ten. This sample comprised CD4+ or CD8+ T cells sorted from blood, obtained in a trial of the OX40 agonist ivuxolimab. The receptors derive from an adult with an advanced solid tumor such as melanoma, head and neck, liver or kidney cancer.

The chain's CDR3 is CASSLPLAGEQYF. The CDR3 region has the DNA TGTGCCAGCAGCTTGCCCCTTGCCGGGGAGCAGTACTTC. The chain recombines TRBV5-4 with TRBJ2-7; D gene ambiguous. The germline V and J ends were trimmed by 1 base and 7 bases, with 12 bases remaining between them. Per the germline V gene, CDR1 is SGHNT and CDR2 is YYREEE (reference sequence). This CDR3 has 13 amino acids.

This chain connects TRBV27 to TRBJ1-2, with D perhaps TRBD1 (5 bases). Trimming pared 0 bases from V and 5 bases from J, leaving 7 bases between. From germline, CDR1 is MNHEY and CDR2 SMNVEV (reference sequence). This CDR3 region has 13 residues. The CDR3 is CASSLSGGYGYTF. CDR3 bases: TGTGCCAGCAGTTTATCGGGGGGGTATGGCTACACCTTC.

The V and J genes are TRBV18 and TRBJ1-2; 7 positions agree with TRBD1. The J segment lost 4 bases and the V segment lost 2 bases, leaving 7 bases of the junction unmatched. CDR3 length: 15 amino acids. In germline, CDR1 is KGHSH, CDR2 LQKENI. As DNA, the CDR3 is TGTGCCAGCTCACCAAGGGACAGAAGACTCTATGGCTACACCTTC. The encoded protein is CASSPRDRRLYGYTF. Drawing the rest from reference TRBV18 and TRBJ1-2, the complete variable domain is NAGVMQNPRHLVRRRGQEARLRCSPMKGHSHVYWYRQLPEEGLKFMVYLQKENIIDESGMPKERFSAEFPKEGPSILRIQQVVRGDSAAYFCASSPRDRRLYGYTFGSGTRLTVV.

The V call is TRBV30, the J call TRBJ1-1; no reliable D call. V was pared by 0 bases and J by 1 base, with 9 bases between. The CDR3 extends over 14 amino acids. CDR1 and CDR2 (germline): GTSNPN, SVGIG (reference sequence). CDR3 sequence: CAWSVETSNTEAFF. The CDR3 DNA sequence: TGTGCCTGGAGTGTAGAAACGTCGAACACTGAAGCTTTCTTT.

The CDR3 sequence: CASSPRQGAGPQHF. DNA of the CDR3: TGCGCCAGCAGCCCCCGGCAGGGGGCCGGGCCCCAGCATTTT. This chain uses TRBV5-1 with TRBJ1-5, with 8 positions matching TRBD1. The CDR3 has 14 amino acids. CDR1 and CDR2 (germline): SGHRS, YFSETQ. The ends lost 4 bases at V and 9 bases at J; junction bases unmatched: 9. The full variable domain, in which reference TRBV5-1 and TRBJ1-5 provide the parts outside the CDR3, is KAGVTQTPRYLIKTRGQQVTLSCSPISGHRSVSWYQQTPGQGLQFLFEYFSETQRNKGNFPGRFSGRQFSNSRSEMNVSTLELGDSALYLCASSPRQGAGPQHFGDGTRLSIL.

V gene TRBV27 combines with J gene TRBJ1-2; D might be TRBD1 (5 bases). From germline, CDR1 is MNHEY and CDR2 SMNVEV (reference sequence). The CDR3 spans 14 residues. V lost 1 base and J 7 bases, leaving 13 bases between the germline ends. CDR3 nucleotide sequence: TGTGCCAGCAGTTTATTCTGGGGGTTCGGTGGCTACACCTTC. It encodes CASSLFWGFGGYTF.

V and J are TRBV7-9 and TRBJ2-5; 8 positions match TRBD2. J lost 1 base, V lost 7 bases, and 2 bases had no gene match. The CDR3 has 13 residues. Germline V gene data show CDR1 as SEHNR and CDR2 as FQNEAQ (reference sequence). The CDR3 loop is CASTRGGQETQYF. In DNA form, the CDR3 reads TGTGCCAGCACCCGGGGGGGCCAAGAGACCCAGTACTTC.

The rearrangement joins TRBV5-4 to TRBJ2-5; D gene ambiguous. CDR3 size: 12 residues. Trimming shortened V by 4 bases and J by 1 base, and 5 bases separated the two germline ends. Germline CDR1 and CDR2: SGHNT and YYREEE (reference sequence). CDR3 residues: CASSGFQETQYF. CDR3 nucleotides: TGTGCCAGCAGCGGCTTCCAAGAGACCCAGTACTTC.

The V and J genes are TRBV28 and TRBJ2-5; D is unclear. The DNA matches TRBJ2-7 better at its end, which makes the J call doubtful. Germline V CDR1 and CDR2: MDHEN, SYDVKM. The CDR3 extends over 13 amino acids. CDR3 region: CASSFTVSYEQYF. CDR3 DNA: TGTGCCAGCAGTTTCACTGTTTCCTACGAGCAGTACTTC.

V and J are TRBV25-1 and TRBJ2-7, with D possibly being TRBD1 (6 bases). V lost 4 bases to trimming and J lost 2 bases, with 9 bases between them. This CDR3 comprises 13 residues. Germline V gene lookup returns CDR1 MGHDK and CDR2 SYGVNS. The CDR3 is CASSAGHAYEQYF. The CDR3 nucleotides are TGTGCCAGCAGTGCGGGACATGCCTACGAGCAGTACTTC.

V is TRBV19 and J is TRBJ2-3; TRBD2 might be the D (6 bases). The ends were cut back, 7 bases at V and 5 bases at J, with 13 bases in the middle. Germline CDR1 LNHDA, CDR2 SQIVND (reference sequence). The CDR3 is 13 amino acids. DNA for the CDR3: TGTGCCAGTAACTACCCCGGGGGAGATACGCAGTATTTT. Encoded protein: CASNYPGGDTQYF.

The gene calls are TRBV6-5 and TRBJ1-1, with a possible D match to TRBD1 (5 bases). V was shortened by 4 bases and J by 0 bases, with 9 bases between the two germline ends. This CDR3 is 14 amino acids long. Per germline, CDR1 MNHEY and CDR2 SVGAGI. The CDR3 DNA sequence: TGTGCCAGCAGTTTCGGGACCATGAACACTGAAGCTTTCTTT. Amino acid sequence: CASSFGTMNTEAFF.

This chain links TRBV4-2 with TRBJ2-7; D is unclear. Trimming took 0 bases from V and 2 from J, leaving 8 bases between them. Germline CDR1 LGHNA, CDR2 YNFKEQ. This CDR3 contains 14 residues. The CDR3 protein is CASSQERIPYEQYF. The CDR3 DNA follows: TGTGCCAGCAGCCAAGAGAGAATTCCCTACGAGCAGTACTTC.

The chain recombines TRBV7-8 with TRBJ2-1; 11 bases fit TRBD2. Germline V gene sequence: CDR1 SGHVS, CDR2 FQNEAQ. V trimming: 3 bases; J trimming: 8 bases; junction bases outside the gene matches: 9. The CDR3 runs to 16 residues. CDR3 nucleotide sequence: TGTGCCAGCAGCTTGGTTGTTACTAGCGGGAGTTATGAGCAGTTCTTC. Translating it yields CASSLVVTSGSYEQFF. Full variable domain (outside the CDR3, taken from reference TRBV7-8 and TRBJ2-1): GAGVSQSPRYKVAKRGQDVALRCDPISGHVSLFWYQQALGQGPEFLTYFQNEAQLDKSGLPSDRFFAERPEGSVSTLKIQRTQQEDSAVYLCASSLVVTSGSYEQFFGPGTRLTVL.

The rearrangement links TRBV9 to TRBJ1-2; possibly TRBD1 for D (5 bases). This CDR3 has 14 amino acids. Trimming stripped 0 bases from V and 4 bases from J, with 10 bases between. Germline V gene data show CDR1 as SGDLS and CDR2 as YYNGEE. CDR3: CASSVVPGPYGYTF. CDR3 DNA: TGTGCCAGCAGCGTAGTACCAGGGCCCTATGGCTACACCTTC.

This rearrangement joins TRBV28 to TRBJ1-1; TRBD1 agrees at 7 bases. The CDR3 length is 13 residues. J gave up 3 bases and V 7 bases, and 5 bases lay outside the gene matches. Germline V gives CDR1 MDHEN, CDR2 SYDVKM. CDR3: CASTQGVDTEAFF. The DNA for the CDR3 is TGTGCCAGCACCCAGGGGGTGGACACTGAAGCTTTCTTT.

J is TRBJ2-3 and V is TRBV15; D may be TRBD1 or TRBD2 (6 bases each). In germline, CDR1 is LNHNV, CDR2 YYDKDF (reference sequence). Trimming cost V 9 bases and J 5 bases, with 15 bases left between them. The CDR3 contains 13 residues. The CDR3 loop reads CATKGGRKDTQYF. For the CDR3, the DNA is TGTGCCACGAAGGGGGGCCGGAAAGATACGCAGTATTTT.